This record looks at one T cell receptor (beta chain) sequence and its context. The CDR3 has 15 residues. The J segment lost 4 bases and the V segment lost 7 bases, leaving 9 bases of the junction unmatched. CDR1 and CDR2 (germline): SGHAT, FQNNGV. The table came from immunoSEQ multiplex PCR; TCRdb's copy has only in-frame clones and leaves some out. The sample has about 79,000 clones, roughly 94% seen once. The data originate from a study of technical replicates of blood from several donors. Sequencing was carried out using T cells isolated from PBMCs. The J gene is TRBJ2-5, the V gene TRBV11-2, with 10 bases identical to TRBD2. This receptor was identified in a human donor in good health. The chain's CDR3 is CASTYLAGGGETQYF. The CDR3 nucleotides read TGTGCCAGCACCTATTTAGCGGGGGGAGGAGAGACCCAGTACTTC.